A single T cell receptor beta chain is shown here with its context. This entry belongs to a study of type 1 regulatory T cells. Study-wide background: T-allo10 is an in vitro-generated, Tr1-enriched CD4 T cell product specific for alloantigen.

The CDR3 is 13 amino acids. With 8 bases removed from V and 2 bases from J, the gap between germline ends came to 16 bases. Germline V gene data show CDR1 as SQVTM and CDR2 as ANQGSEA. A single record per CDR3 protein comes from TCRdb applying MiXCR to the reads. The sample contains approximately 100,000 distinct CDR3 sequences, around 30% of which appear only once. This sequence was found in a human donor in good health. Sample: CD4+ T cells, either the whole sample or a sorted fraction (not recorded which). The gene calls are TRBV29-1 and TRBJ2-7; D might be TRBD2 (7 bases). The CDR3 DNA reads TGCAGCTCAGGCAGCGGGACAACCTACGAGCAGTACTTC. It yields the protein CSSGSGTTYEQYF.